The 16 T cell receptor beta chains given below trace back to one sample, sequenced in a study of blood T cell repertoires in COVID-19. Profiled with immunoSEQ multiplex PCR; TCRdb holds only in-frame clones, not every one. The sample holds 95,000 to 150,000 clones; about 81% are singletons and the top ten take 3.5% to 4.5%. Specimen: peripheral blood. The receptors come from a woman in her forties or fifties with acute or convalescent COVID-19.

This chain links TRBV6-1 with TRBJ1-5; D is ambiguous. Germline V gives CDR1 MNHNS, CDR2 SASEGT. This CDR3 spans 14 amino acids. V was pared by 2 bases and J by 2 bases, with 7 bases between. CDR3 nucleotide sequence: TGTGCCAGCAGTGAACGACACGGCAATCAGCCCCAGCATTTT. Its translation is CASSERHGNQPQHF.

The chain carries TRBV30 and TRBJ1-6; 7 bases agree with TRBD1. The CDR3 has 12 amino acids. Unmatched junction bases numbered 5, after V lost 3 bases and J lost 12 bases. Germline V gives CDR1 GTSNPN, CDR2 SVGIG (reference sequence). The CDR3 here is CAWRRAGGPLHF. CDR3 sequence (DNA): TGTGCCTGGAGACGAGCAGGGGGACCCCTCCACTTT.

The genes are TRBV21-1 and TRBJ2-1; TRBD2 is taken as the D call from the table, unchecked against the DNA. TRBV21-1 is described as a pseudogene. This CDR3 contains 15 residues. The CDR3: CASSKFQRGYNEQFF. Written as DNA, the CDR3 is TGTGCCAGCAGCAAGTTCCAGCGGGGTTACAATGAGCAGTTCTTC.

The J gene is TRBJ2-7, the V gene TRBV4-1; the D is unclear. The CDR3 spans 11 residues. Germline V CDR1 and CDR2: MGHRA, YSYEKL. Trimming cost V 0 bases and J 11 bases, with 8 bases left between them. DNA of the CDR3: TGCGCCAGCAGCCAAGAAACGAGGAAGTACTTC. Protein sequence: CASSQETRKYF.

The chain joins TRBV11-3 to TRBJ2-3, with TRBD2 matching over 7 bases. V lost 5 bases to trimming and J lost 0 bases; unmatched junction nucleotides: 2. The germline gives CDR1 SGHNT, CDR2 YENEEA. The CDR3 has 14 residues. The CDR3 bases are TGTGCCAGCAGCGATAGCGGGAGCACAGATACGCAGTATTTT. Translating it yields CASSDSGSTDTQYF.

The chain carries TRBV15 and TRBJ1-1, with 7 bases identical to TRBD1. This CDR3 comprises 13 residues. V was clipped by 4 bases and J by 5 bases; unmatched bases: 4. CDR1 and CDR2 (germline): LNHNV, YYDKDF (reference sequence). CDR3 in DNA: TGTGCCACCAGCATCGACAGGGAAACTGAAGCTTTCTTT. Residues: CATSIDRETEAFF.

The rearrangement uses TRBV3-1 (or the pseudogene TRBV3-2) and TRBJ2-5; 16 positions match TRBD2. V trimming: 4 bases; J trimming: 2 bases; junction bases outside the gene matches: 10. CDR1 and CDR2 from the germline V gene are LGHDT and YNNKEL (reference sequence). CDR3 length: 19 amino acids. CDR3: CASSPRTGLAGGRQETQYF. DNA for the CDR3: TGTGCCAGCAGCCCTCGGACGGGACTAGCGGGAGGGCGGCAAGAGACCCAGTACTTC.

The chain links TRBV2 to TRBJ1-3; the D gene is possibly TRBD1 (5 bases). Trimming took off 5 bases at V and 0 bases at J, with 11 bases between the two ends. Germline assignment: CDR1 SNHLY and CDR2 FYNNEI. The CDR3 has 15 amino acids. Here the CDR3 DNA reads TGTGCCAGCAGTCCAGACAGCTACTCTGGAAACACCATATATTTT. Translated, it gives CASSPDSYSGNTIYF.

This clone was detected once. This sequence joins TRBV6-1 and TRBJ1-1, with D unclear. V was shortened by 8 bases and J by 0 bases, with 10 bases between the two germline ends. The germline V gene has CDR1 MNHNS and CDR2 SASEGT. The CDR3 extends over 13 amino acids. The CDR3 DNA reads TGTGCCAGCTTCGACATCCTGAACACTGAAGCTTTCTTT. It yields the protein CASFDILNTEAFF.

The chain joins TRBV2 to TRBJ1-4, with D perhaps matching TRBD1 (6 bases). Looked up from germline, CDR1 is SNHLY and CDR2 is FYNNEI. The CDR3 runs to 16 residues. Trimming removed 4 bases from V and 2 bases from J, with 14 bases in between. Here the CDR3 reads CASSVGPGATNEKLFF. Written as DNA, the CDR3 is TGTGCCAGCAGTGTCGGTCCAGGGGCCACTAATGAAAAACTGTTTTTT. The whole variable domain, filled in from reference TRBV2 and TRBJ1-4, reads EPEVTQTPSHQVTQMGQEVILRCVPISNHLYFYWYRQILGQKVEFLVSFYNNEISEKSEIFDDQFSVERPDGSNFTLKIRSTKLEDSAMYFCASSVGPGATNEKLFFGSGTQLSVL.

The gene calls are TRBV6-5 and TRBJ1-4, with D possibly matching TRBD1 (5 bases). The CDR3 runs to 14 residues. Trimming pared 6 bases from V and 7 bases from J, leaving 15 bases between. Germline V gene sequence: CDR1 MNHEY, CDR2 SVGAGI. CDR3 nucleotide sequence: TGTGCCAGCAGGTGGGGGGGGGATGGTGAAAAACTGTTTTTT. This codes for CASRWGGDGEKLFF.

The chain has TRBV20-1 and TRBJ2-7, with 7 bases that match TRBD2. This CDR3 spans 13 amino acids. Looked up from germline, CDR1 is DFQATT and CDR2 is SNEGSKA (reference sequence). V lost 3 bases to trimming and J lost 3 bases; unmatched junction nucleotides: 5. CDR3: CSASRGRGYEQYF. DNA for the CDR3: TGCAGTGCTAGTCGGGGGAGGGGCTACGAGCAGTACTTC.

The gene calls are TRBV19 and TRBJ1-5, with 9 nucleotides matching TRBD1. Per germline, CDR1 LNHDA and CDR2 SQIVND (reference sequence). After removal of 6 bases from V and 6 bases from J, the junction contained 9 bases not matched to a gene. The CDR3 covers 15 residues. CDR3 in amino acids: CASRRDREAFQPQHF. The CDR3 DNA follows: TGTGCCAGTAGACGGGACAGGGAGGCTTTTCAGCCCCAGCATTTT.

This chain's CDR3 is CASSSPRGTNYGYTF. In DNA, the CDR3 is TGTGCCAGCAGTTCCCCCAGGGGGACTAACTATGGCTACACCTTC. The chain carries TRBV28 and TRBJ1-2, with 7 nucleotides matching TRBD1. This CDR3 region has 15 residues. Germline CDR1 and CDR2: MDHEN and SYDVKM. V shed 4 bases and J 0 bases; nucleotides not matched to a gene: 5.

The chain couples TRBV18 to TRBJ2-3, with 9 nucleotides matching TRBD2. Germline V gene data show CDR1 as KGHSH and CDR2 as LQKENI. Trimming removed 5 bases from V and 3 bases from J; junction bases left unmatched: 9. The CDR3 covers 16 residues. CDR3 loop: CASSSTFSGRTDTQYF. The CDR3 nucleotides read TGTGCCAGCTCATCTACATTTAGCGGGAGAACAGATACGCAGTATTTT. Full variable domain (outside the CDR3, taken from reference TRBV18 and TRBJ2-3): NAGVMQNPRHLVRRRGQEARLRCSPMKGHSHVYWYRQLPEEGLKFMVYLQKENIIDESGMPKERFSAEFPKEGPSILRIQQVVRGDSAAYFCASSSTFSGRTDTQYFGPGTRLTVL.

The rearrangement links TRBV5-4 to TRBJ2-3; TRBD1 might be the D (6 bases). The V gene's germline CDR1 is SGHNT and CDR2 YYREEE (reference sequence). V was shortened by 1 base and J by 6 bases, with 18 bases between the two germline ends. The CDR3 loop spans 16 amino acids. CDR3 DNA: TGTGCCAGCAGCTTGTCAGGGACATCTAGCAGGGATACGCAGTATTTT. Its translation: CASSLSGTSSRDTQYF.